The rows below give T cell receptor beta chains drawn from one sample of a study of a mutant IDH1 vaccine in newly diagnosed glioma. Their antigen targets remain unknown. Sequencing was performed with immunoSEQ multiplex PCR; in TCRdb, only in-frame clones are kept and a portion is missing. The sample carries about 36,000 clones, 75% to 90% recorded once. The material was peripheral blood mononuclear cells (PBMCs), obtained from a glioma patient whose treatment included an IDH1 peptide vaccine. The receptor set was obtained from a woman aged 25 to 39 with glioma. Some clones in this sample may be carry-over from other donors' samples. Each CDR3 is given with its conserved first and last residue. A D gene is named only where the DNA matches it firmly. A clone size is listed for some rows: how often the clone was seen (once, few, many), or a class if it is expanded.

clone size: NA; V gene: TRBV7-9; J gene: TRBJ1-1; D gene: NA; CDR3 DNA: TGTGCCAGCAGCTTAGATTTGGAGGGACACACTGAAGCTTTCTTT; CDR3 protein: CASSLDLEGHTEAFF
clone size: NA; V gene: TRBV21-1; J gene: TRBJ1-5; D gene: NA; CDR3 DNA: TGTGCCAGCAGCAAAGGGGGCAGGCGGGGATTCATTGACGGCAATCAGCCCCAGCATTTT; CDR3 protein: CASSKGGRRGFIDGNQPQHF
clone size: NA; V gene: TRBV4-2; J gene: TRBJ2-7; D gene: NA; CDR3 DNA: TGTGCCAGCAGCCACCCCTCCGTCGGGGAGGTAATCTACGAGCAGTACTTC; CDR3 protein: CASSHPSVGEVIYEQYF
clone size: NA; V gene: TRBV19; J gene: TRBJ1-2; D gene: NA; CDR3 DNA: TGTGCCAGTAGTATAGTCACGAAGGGGTGGAGTATCTATGGCTACACCTTC; CDR3 protein: CASSIVTKGWSIYGYTF
clone size: NA; V gene: TRBV30; J gene: TRBJ2-2; D gene: NA; CDR3 DNA: TGTGCCTGGGAGGCAGGGTTAAACACCGGGGAGCTGTTTTTT; CDR3 protein: CAWEAGLNTGELFF
clone size: NA; V gene: TRBV6-5; J gene: TRBJ2-2; D gene: NA; CDR3 DNA: TGTGCCAGCAGTTACTCGACAGTACCGAACACCGGGGAGCTGTTTTTT; CDR3 protein: CASSYSTVPNTGELFF
clone size: few; V gene: TRBV7-9; J gene: TRBJ1-1; D gene: NA; CDR3 DNA: TGTGCCAGCAGCTTAGAAAGAGGGGTCGGATTGAACACTGAAGCTTTCTTT; CDR3 protein: CASSLERGVGLNTEAFF
clone size: NA; V gene: TRBV2; J gene: TRBJ1-2; D gene: NA; CDR3 DNA: TGTGCCAGCAGTGACACCGCGGCAGGGGGCTACACCTTC; CDR3 protein: CASSDTAAGGYTF
clone size: NA; V gene: TRBV9; J gene: TRBJ1-5; D gene: NA; CDR3 DNA: TGTGCCAGCAGCGTGGCCAGCAATCAGCCCCAGCATTTT; CDR3 protein: CASSVASNQPQHF
clone size: NA; V gene: TRBV27; J gene: TRBJ2-1; D gene: TRBD2; CDR3 DNA: TGTGCCAGCAGTTTCATGCTGGGAGGGAGGGGTAATGAGCAGTTCTTC; CDR3 protein: CASSFMLGGRGNEQFF
clone size: NA; V gene: TRBV4-1; J gene: TRBJ1-1; D gene: NA; CDR3 DNA: TGCGCCAGCAGCCTTCCGCAGGGGCGCGGGAACACTGAAGCTTTCTTT; CDR3 protein: CASSLPQGRGNTEAFF
clone size: NA; V gene: TRBV5-6; J gene: TRBJ2-3; D gene: TRBD2; CDR3 DNA: TGTGCCAGCAGCTTTTCTAGCGGGGGCACAGATACGCAGTATTTT; CDR3 protein: CASSFSSGGTDTQYF
clone size: NA; V gene: TRBV27; J gene: TRBJ2-5; D gene: TRBD2; CDR3 DNA: TGTGCCAGCAGTCCTGGGACTAGTCCCGAGACCCAGTACTTC; CDR3 protein: CASSPGTSPETQYF
clone size: NA; V gene: TRBV6-5; J gene: TRBJ1-5; D gene: NA; CDR3 DNA: TGTGCCAGCGGGTGGAATCAGCCCCAGCATTTT; CDR3 protein: CASGWNQPQHF
clone size: NA; V gene: TRBV6-1; J gene: TRBJ1-1; D gene: TRBD1; CDR3 DNA: TGTGCCAGCAGTGCAGGGGGAAAAACTGAAGCTTTCTTT; CDR3 protein: CASSAGGKTEAFF
clone size: NA; V gene: TRBV4-1; J gene: TRBJ2-7; D gene: NA; CDR3 DNA: TGCGCCAGCAGCCAAGACGCGGAAGCTCGGTGGGAGCAGTACTTC; CDR3 protein: CASSQDAEARWEQYF
clone size: NA; V gene: TRBV7-2; J gene: TRBJ2-5; D gene: TRBD2; CDR3 DNA: TGTGCCAGCAGCTTAAAAGGACTAGCGGGACAAGAGACCCAGTACTTC; CDR3 protein: CASSLKGLAGQETQYF
clone size: once; V gene: TRBV5-1; J gene: TRBJ1-4; D gene: NA; CDR3 DNA: TGCGCCAGCAGCTTGGAACCTGGAAACGAAAAACTGTTTTTT; CDR3 protein: CASSLEPGNEKLFF
clone size: few; V gene: TRBV18; J gene: TRBJ1-1; D gene: NA; CDR3 DNA: TGTGCCAGCTCACCAGGGGCAGGGGAGAACACTGAAGCTTTCTTT; CDR3 protein: CASSPGAGENTEAFF
clone size: NA; V gene: TRBV30; J gene: TRBJ1-1; D gene: NA; CDR3 DNA: TGTGCCTGGAAGGAGGGGGGGCATCTCACTGAAGCTTTCTTT; CDR3 protein: CAWKEGGHLTEAFF
clone size: few; V gene: TRBV19; J gene: TRBJ1-5; D gene: NA; CDR3 DNA: TGTGCCAGTAGGGACGAGGGAGTATTGGGCAATCAGCCCCAGCATTTT; CDR3 protein: CASRDEGVLGNQPQHF
clone size: NA; V gene: TRBV6-1; J gene: TRBJ1-1; D gene: NA; CDR3 DNA: TGTGCCAGCAGTGGGGCCGGGGCGGGGAACACTGAAGCTTTCTTT; CDR3 protein: CASSGAGAGNTEAFF
clone size: NA; V gene: TRBV19; J gene: TRBJ2-3; D gene: NA; CDR3 DNA: TGTGCCAGTAGTATCAGGGGCACAGATACGCAGTATTTT; CDR3 protein: CASSIRGTDTQYF
clone size: NA; V gene: TRBV11-2; J gene: TRBJ2-6; D gene: NA; CDR3 DNA: TGTGCCAGCAGCTTAACTGGGGCCAACGTCCTGACTTTC; CDR3 protein: CASSLTGANVLTF
clone size: NA; V gene: TRBV7-9; J gene: TRBJ1-1; D gene: NA; CDR3 DNA: TGTGCCAGCAGCTTAGTAGGCGGGAACACTGAAGCTTTCTTT; CDR3 protein: CASSLVGGNTEAFF
clone size: few; V gene: TRBV27; J gene: TRBJ1-1; D gene: NA; CDR3 DNA: TGTGCCAGCAGCTCCCGGTGGGAAGCTTTCTTT; CDR3 protein: CASSSRWEAFF
clone size: NA; V gene: TRBV14; J gene: TRBJ2-7; D gene: NA; CDR3 DNA: TGTGCCAGCAGCCTGGGAGTAGGGGAGCAGTACTTC; CDR3 protein: CASSLGVGEQYF
clone size: NA; V gene: TRBV5-4; J gene: TRBJ2-1; D gene: TRBD2; CDR3 DNA: TGTGCCAGCAGCTTGTTAGCGGGAGGGGCAGTTGAGCAGTTCTTC; CDR3 protein: CASSLLAGGAVEQFF
clone size: NA; V gene: TRBV28; J gene: TRBJ2-7; D gene: TRBD1; CDR3 DNA: TGTGCCAGCAGTCCGGGACAGGGGAGGTACGAGCAGTACTTC; CDR3 protein: CASSPGQGRYEQYF
clone size: NA; V gene: TRBV5-7; J gene: TRBJ2-7; D gene: TRBD1; CDR3 DNA: TGTGCCAGCAGCTCGGGCAGGGGGCCCTACGAGCAGTACTTC; CDR3 protein: CASSSGRGPYEQYF
clone size: NA; V gene: TRBV7-6; J gene: TRBJ2-5; D gene: TRBD2; CDR3 DNA: TGTGCCTTTCGGGGGGGGCCAGGGGAGACCCAGTACTTC; CDR3 protein: CAFRGGPGETQYF
clone size: NA; V gene: TRBV5-5; J gene: TRBJ1-5; D gene: NA; CDR3 DNA: TGTGCCAGCAGCTTACGGACAGATAGCAATCAGCCCCAGCATTTT; CDR3 protein: CASSLRTDSNQPQHF
clone size: NA; V gene: TRBV18; J gene: TRBJ2-1; D gene: TRBD2; CDR3 DNA: TGTGCCAGCTCACCTCTGCTAGCGGGAGCGGGCAATGAGCAGTTCTTC; CDR3 protein: CASSPLLAGAGNEQFF
clone size: NA; V gene: TRBV13; J gene: TRBJ2-7; D gene: TRBD2; CDR3 DNA: TGTGCCAGCAGCTCGCTAAGAAGCGGGGACCGTTACGAGCAGTACTTC; CDR3 protein: CASSSLRSGDRYEQYF
clone size: NA; V gene: TRBV13; J gene: TRBJ1-2; D gene: NA; CDR3 DNA: TGTGCCAGCAGCTTGGGGGCTAACTATGGCTACACCTTC; CDR3 protein: CASSLGANYGYTF
clone size: NA; V gene: TRBV27; J gene: TRBJ1-2; D gene: NA; CDR3 DNA: TGTGCCAGCAGTTCTCAGACAAGCTCCTATGGCTACACCTTC; CDR3 protein: CASSSQTSSYGYTF
clone size: NA; V gene: TRBV5-3; J gene: TRBJ1-1; D gene: NA; CDR3 DNA: TGTGCCAGAATTGGGACGGCTGAAGCTTTCTTT; CDR3 protein: CARIGTAEAFF
clone size: few; V gene: TRBV5-1; J gene: TRBJ2-5; D gene: NA; CDR3 DNA: TGCGCCAGCAGCTTAGCAGGGATTCGGGAGACCCAGTACTTC; CDR3 protein: CASSLAGIRETQYF
clone size: once; V gene: TRBV18; J gene: TRBJ2-1; D gene: TRBD2; CDR3 DNA: TGTGCCAGCTCACGACTAGCGGAACCGGGGAATGAGCAGTTCTTC; CDR3 protein: CASSRLAEPGNEQFF
clone size: NA; V gene: TRBV30; J gene: TRBJ2-1; D gene: NA; CDR3 DNA: TGTGCCTGGAGCGACAGTTTTTTTAACAATGAGCAGTTCTTC; CDR3 protein: CAWSDSFFNNEQFF
clone size: NA; V gene: TRBV7-2; J gene: TRBJ2-3; D gene: TRBD2; CDR3 DNA: TGTGCCAGCAGCCTCCCTCCGGGGGGAGTAGCAGATACGCAGTATTTT; CDR3 protein: CASSLPPGGVADTQYF
clone size: NA; V gene: TRBV25-1; J gene: TRBJ2-5; D gene: NA; CDR3 DNA: TGTGCCAGCAGTGAATGGGCCCGGGGAGCAGAGACCCAGTACTTC; CDR3 protein: CASSEWARGAETQYF